The subject of this entry is one T cell receptor beta chain. Time point here: blood 4 weeks post-SBRT, at nephrectomy. The sample's treatment: 15 Gy SBRT to primary tumor, nephrectomy 4 weeks later. The source of the sample is a study of radiation and T cells in renal cell carcinoma. Assay used: immunoSEQ multiplex PCR; TCRdb lists only in-frame clones, some missing. Of 120,000 to 150,000 clones listed, approximately 86% are singletons. CDR1 KGHSH and CDR2 LQKENI come from the germline V gene. Trimming shortened V by 0 bases and J by 0 bases, and 9 bases separated the two germline ends. This CDR3 spans 16 amino acids.

This TCR was sampled from a woman in her forties or fifties with renal cell carcinoma. This chain connects TRBV18 to TRBJ2-1, with D unresolved. The sample here was blood, taken from a patient whose treatment included radiotherapy and nephrectomy. The DNA for the CDR3 is TGTGCCAGCTCACCACCAGGGAAGAGCTCCTACAATGAGCAGTTCTTC. Amino acid sequence: CASSPPGKSSYNEQFF.